This TCR beta chain came from a study of blood T cell repertoires in COVID-19. Study-wide context: Italy, Spain and the United States were the sources of the convalescent and acute COVID-19 samples. Nucleic acid was either cDNA or gDNA, and it came from T cells, B-cell-depleted T cells, or PBMCs.

In the study's own analysis: Amplified reference gene primers provided the basis for estimating nucleated cell counts. The assay was immunoSEQ multiplex PCR, and TCRdb's table has in-frame clones only and misses some. V, J and clone size are those of that table, while D and trimming were read from the DNA. The sample lists about 140,000 clones, 80% to 85% occurring once. Trimming shortened V by 4 bases and J by 4 bases, and 11 bases separated the two germline ends. Germline V lookup: CDR1 SGDLS, CDR2 YYNGEE. This CDR3 contains 13 residues. The sequence derives from a woman aged 55-70 years with acute or convalescent COVID-19. Sequenced sample: peripheral blood. The chain links TRBV9 to TRBJ1-1; unclear D gene. CDR3 sequence: CASSQEGSTEAFF. CDR3 coding DNA: TGTGCCAGCAGCCAGGAGGGATCCACTGAAGCTTTCTTT.